This TCR beta chain was sequenced in a study of blood T cell repertoires in COVID-19. With 7 bases clipped from V and 7 bases from J, the junction kept 13 bases outside the gene matches. The germline V gene encodes CDR1 SQVTM and CDR2 ANQGSEA. The CDR3 length is 14 residues. Here immunoSEQ multiplex PCR was the method, and the copy in TCRdb shows in-frame clones only, minus some. The sample includes roughly 70,000 clones, around 90% of them seen just once. The chain has TRBV29-1 and TRBJ2-1, with 7 bases matching TRBD2. The sample was peripheral blood. The clonotype originates from a woman of 80 years or more with active COVID-19. CDR3 DNA sequence: TGCAGCGGGAGAAAGCGGGATCTACGTAATGAGCAGTTCTTC. It specifies CSGRKRDLRNEQFF.